The source of this TCR beta chain is a study of molecular identifiers for immune sequencing clone quantification. Libraries from naive CD8 cells were generated from approximately 20,000 to 980,000 sorted cells (with 10%, 30% or 50% RNA). Sorting isolated naive CD8 T cells as CD8+CD4-CCR7+CD45RA+ events. CDR1 and CDR2 from the germline V gene are MDHEN and SYDVKM. V trimming: 7 bases; J trimming: 2 bases; junction bases outside the gene matches: 6. The CDR3 sequence is 14 residues long. For bulk TCR libraries, previously described methods and listed TCR primers were used. TCRdb ran MiXCR on the PCR reads and lists one entry per CDR3 protein. The data contain 45,000 to 65,000 distinct CDR3 sequences, 25% of them singletons. With respect to this clonotype: A single base separates this from a much larger clone, so it may be a read error.

The chain combines TRBV28 with TRBJ2-7, with 9 bases identical to TRBD1. The clonotype comes from a human donor in good health. Some libraries in this study had Jurkat cell RNA spiked in. Material for sequencing was naive CD8+ T cells from blood, with Jurkat cell RNA spiked in. As to subset: FACS-sorted CD8+CD4-CCR7+CD45RA+ naive T cells. The CDR3 bases are TGTGCCAGCAACGCGACAGGGGGTACCTACGAGCAGTACTTC. Residues: CASNATGGTYEQYF. Combining the CDR3 with reference TRBV28 and TRBJ2-7 gives the whole variable domain DVKVTQSSRYLVKRTGEKVFLECVQDMDHENMFWYRQDPGLGLRLIYFSYDVKMKEKGDIPEGYSVSREKKERFSLILESASTNQTSMYLCASNATGGTYEQYFGPGTRLTVT.